Sequencing of this T cell receptor beta chain was carried out in a study of molecular identifiers for immune sequencing clone quantification. Regarding the study as a whole: About a million naive cells reportedly did not prevent detection of spiked Jurkat TCR RNA from one cell. Barcode-sharing identical TCR molecules could underestimate highly expanded clone sizes.

Listed TCR primers and previously described methods were used for bulk TCR libraries. Using its own MiXCR run on the PCR reads, TCRdb lists one record per CDR3 protein. This table has about 97,000 distinct CDR3 sequences, approximately 24% appearing once. This CDR3 is 14 amino acids long. Germline V gene sequence: CDR1 SGHVS, CDR2 FQNEAQ. V was trimmed by 6 bases and J by 6 bases, leaving 16 bases between them. Sorting selected naive CD8 T cells with a CD8+CD4-CCR7+CD45RA+ phenotype. In its sample, this clonotype was seen many times. Its antigen is undetermined. The origin of this receptor is a human donor in good health. Some libraries in this study had Jurkat cell RNA spiked in. The rearrangement links TRBV7-8 to TRBJ2-3, with D perhaps matching TRBD2 (6 bases). The sequencing input was naive CD8+ T cells from blood, with Jurkat cell RNA spiked in. Regarding subset: FACS-sorted CD8+CD4-CCR7+CD45RA+ naive T cells. Here the CDR3 DNA reads TGTGCCAGCAGTTTCGGAGGGGCCGGGGATACGCAGTATTTT. This gives the protein CASSFGGAGDTQYF. The full variable domain, with the rest looked up from reference TRBV7-8 and TRBJ2-3, is GAGVSQSPRYKVAKRGQDVALRCDPISGHVSLFWYQQALGQGPEFLTYFQNEAQLDKSGLPSDRFFAERPEGSVSTLKIQRTQQEDSAVYLCASSFGGAGDTQYFGPGTRLTVL.